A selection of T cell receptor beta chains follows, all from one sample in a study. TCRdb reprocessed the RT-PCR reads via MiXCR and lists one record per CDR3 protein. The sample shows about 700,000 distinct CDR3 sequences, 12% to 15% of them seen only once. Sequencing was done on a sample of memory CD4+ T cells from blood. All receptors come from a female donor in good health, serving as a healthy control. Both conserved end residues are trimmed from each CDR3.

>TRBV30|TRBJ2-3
AWSISGRAADTQY
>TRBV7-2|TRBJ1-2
ASSVTARYGYT
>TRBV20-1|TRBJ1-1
SARVPQRLDTEAF
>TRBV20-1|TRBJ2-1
SARVSLSDEQF
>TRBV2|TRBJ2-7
ASERQGAYEQY
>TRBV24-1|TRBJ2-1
ATSDFRGAGDEQF
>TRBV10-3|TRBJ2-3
AISPRQGSTDTQY
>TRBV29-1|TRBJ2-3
SSRDSRTDTQY
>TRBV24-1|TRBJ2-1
ATSDSDRGGGNEQF
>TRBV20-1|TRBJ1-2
SASWETGYGYT
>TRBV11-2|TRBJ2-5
ASSQTTGQGETQY
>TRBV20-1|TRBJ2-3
SAPKSGSTDTQY
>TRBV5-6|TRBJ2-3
ASTIPQGNTQY
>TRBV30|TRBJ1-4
AWGRGQDEKLF
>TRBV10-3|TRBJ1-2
AISESGQASNGYT